The entry below gives a single T cell receptor beta chain sequence along with its context. What antigen it recognizes has not been identified. No qualities accompany the bases; no much larger clone lies one base away. The data originate from a study of cytomegalovirus exposure and HLA in healthy donors (TCRdb year 2017). In terms of the full investigation: An earlier analysis of about 560 of the donors reported 276 Gb of sequence data and 100 million to 120 million unique TCR beta sequences obtained from around 180 million T cells. High-throughput TCR immunosequencing, statistical association of individual TCRs with disease status, and machine learning were combined to predict cytomegalovirus infection status. Roughly 5 DR-DQ haplotypes were handled as single units for association and clustering because linkage in the cohort was strong. Genome-wide SNP genotypes for about 55% of the roughly 670 donors were used in a later genetic analysis, which treated that subset as a discovery cohort. Donor age, sex, ethnicity and CMV serostatus were collected together with the repertoire data. The number of typed donors differed by locus: roughly 629-640 for A, B, C, DRB1 and DQB1; 500 to 550 for DQA1; 606 for DPA1; and roughly 470 for DPB1. A later analysis re-examined previously published TCR beta repertoires from 610 or so donors and added high-resolution HLA genotyping to investigate patterns of TCR occurrence. In an earlier analysis of about 590 of the donors, high-throughput TCR beta sequencing was used to judge whether each TCR beta V gene segment behaved as functional or pseudogenic. All discovery cohort repertoires had been generated using a single sequencing platform. Rather than using new phenotypic data, the later analysis identified candidate immune exposures from TCR beta sequences and from how often those sequences occurred across donors. Among about 410 genotyped donors of the cohort, an average of about 220,000 unique TCR beta nucleotide sequences was sequenced per donor, of which about 20% were non-productive. The study aimed to test whether signatures of past pathogen exposure could be identified by cataloging public T cell receptors. The genetic ancestry cluster associated with self-reported Caucasian donors included over 80% of the 300 to 450 genotyped donors. An early release that covered 640 HLA-typed donors contained about 300 gigabases of sequencing data and 85 million to 100 million unique TCR sequences. Using immunosequencing, the study profiled T cell repertoires from 640 or so subjects and related those repertoires to cytomegalovirus serostatus. HLA typing covered class I and class II loci at four-digit resolution. In addition to the first cohort of around 670 subjects, a separate validation cohort of approximately 130 different subjects was used. Results and caveats for the whole study, not just this receptor: HLA typing was unavailable for some donors at each locus, so association tests used only the typed subset. Presence/absence analyses assumed roughly uniform sequencing depth across donors, an assumption that may not hold. Strong co-occurrence of HLA alleles, especially DR and DQ, made assigning TCR associations to individual alleles difficult. A later analysis found that most CMV-associated TCR beta chains appeared HLA-restricted, with HLA associations seemingly driven largely by CMV exposure. In a later analysis, TCR association rates were found to vary across HLA loci, with the most associated TCRs seen for DRB1 alleles and the fewest for HLA-C alleles. It was suggested by the authors that the approach could potentially be generalized to other disease states and immunological phenotypes. Compared with the roughly 700-donor mean, donors in an Asian-associated ancestry cluster had fewer N-insertions in productive TCRs, according to a later genetic analysis. CMV serostatus was the only immune exposure information available for the cohort. A total of 150 or so TCR beta chains were listed by the study as associated with cytomegalovirus. Correlated functional status among segregating V segments might reflect linkage disequilibrium, but an unknown experimental factor could not be ruled out. Most TCR sequences were seen in very few donors, while some public TCRs were found in many individuals. A later analysis associated 16,951 TCR beta sequences with specific HLA alleles at a false discovery rate of 0.05. In this cohort, only TCR beta chains were sequenced, and detectable features were limited by the absence of alpha or paired-chain data. A cluster of highly shared sequence variants was judged likely to represent a technical artifact of the sequencing pipeline. A further reported finding was that TCR beta sequences accurately predicted the HLA-A and HLA-B alleles for most subjects in the first cohort. Over 15 rarely observed V segments, including chromosome 9 orphons, were excluded from the earlier analysis of approximately 500 of the donors because counts were too low. In an earlier analysis of some 540 of the donors, most TCR beta V segments appeared in productive rearrangements about 87% or about 30% of the time, broadly matching IMGT annotations. Some IMGT-functional V segments, including TRBV6-2 and TRBV6-3, could not be distinguished by the 87-base-pair reads and were therefore excluded. Several of the top co-occurrence clusters appeared to be linked to parvovirus B19, influenza, CMV and Epstein-Barr virus, according to a later analysis. Compared with equally common non-associated chains, HLA-associated TCR beta chains in a later analysis were more clonally expanded and had lower generation probabilities. Cytomegalovirus status was reported to be diagnosed by the classifier with high specificity and sensitivity in both the original and validation cohorts. In vitro tests confirmed that three of the cytomegalovirus-associated TCR beta chains recognize cytomegalovirus antigens. V-gene and J-gene trimming of TCR beta chains was associated with a missense DCLRE1C variant in a later genetic analysis, and the association was replicated in an independent cohort.

CDR1 and CDR2 are drawn from the germline V gene: MDHEN, SYDVKM. There are 14 amino acids in the CDR3, from cysteine to phenylalanine inclusive. CDR3 DNA is the only sequence kept; it has 42 bases, read in frame from the first base. V is pared back by 1 base and J by 5 bases, with 11 bases lying between the germline termini. The cohort was made up of approximately 700 healthy bone marrow donors. Cohort members were all nominally healthy when sampled, although unrecorded immune exposures were likely present. The donor tested CMV seropositive, placing the donor among the roughly 300 seropositive members of the cohort. Each donor provided a peripheral blood sample, and peripheral blood mononuclear cells were used for TCR beta sequencing. Genomic DNA extraction from the blood cell samples was performed with the Qiagen DNeasy Blood Extraction Kit. Libraries were built with the immunoSEQ multiplex PCR assay. For the multiplex PCR, a mixture combining 60 forward primers for TCR Vbeta segments and 13 reverse primers for TCR Jbeta segments was used. The CDR3 region of rearranged TCR beta genes was amplified from genomic DNA by a multiplex PCR assay. The amplified TCR beta libraries were sequenced on the Illumina HiSeq System as 87-base-pair reads. On the authors' methods: In a later analysis, some 80 million unique TCR beta chains were counted across the roughly 700 repertoires, and roughly 11 million of these chains were shared by at least two donors. To remove PCR and sequencing errors, raw reads were error-corrected and collapsed into unique sequences using a nearest-neighbor algorithm that merged closely related sequences. Alignment of CDR3 sequences to IMGT reference sequences was used to assign V, D and J gene segments. Each retained sequence needed at least a six-nucleotide match to both a V gene segment and a J gene segment. A rearrangement counted as productive if the CDR3 had no stop codons and remained in frame with V and J, and every other rearrangement counted as non-productive. Following IMGT convention, CDR3 was defined as the stretch from the second conserved V-encoded cysteine to the conserved J-encoded phenylalanine. The earlier analysis of about 500 of the donors excluded sequences that lacked an unambiguous match to a single V gene segment. In an earlier analysis of 587 of the donors, V segments were called functional above 56.7% productive rearrangements and were called segregating when the between-donor standard deviation exceeded 5%. A statistical classification framework was developed to diagnose cytomegalovirus status using the catalog of TCR beta chain sequences. In a later analysis, TCR nucleotide sequences were compared against IMGT/GENE-DB human TR gene sequences so that V and J genes could be assigned. In a later analysis, CDR3 sequences and most-parsimonious VDJ recombination scenarios were assigned using the TCRdist pipeline. In a later analysis, each TCR beta chain was defined by its CDR3 amino acid sequence together with its V-gene family, and reads without a unique V-gene family were excluded. As a way to deal with suspected cross-contamination and a sequencing artifact, a later analysis dropped 450 to 700 nucleotide sequences that were highly shared and had low generation probability. A later analysis calculated a clonal expansion index for each public chain from normalized within-repertoire ranks of inferred template counts. A later analysis computed generation probabilities with a VDJ recombination model fitted to out-of-frame rearrangements, and checked the results against IGoR. A later analysis scored TCR-TCR, TCR-HLA and TCR-CMV co-occurrence with hypergeometric tests, applying a repertoire-size bias correction to TCR pairs. To estimate false discovery rates, a later analysis permuted the HLA or CMV assignments 20 times. In a later analysis, co-occurring TCRs were grouped using DBSCAN, and TCRdist sequence similarity was added for clustering within HLA-allele-positive subsets. Repertoires with fewer than 30,000 or more than 120,000 public chains were left out of co-occurrence clustering, as were about 5 repertoires with anomalous nucleotide sharing. In its TCRdb copy, this immuneACCESS table keeps in-frame sequences only and misses some clones. Where compared with another copy, unresolved V genes explain less than half of these, and the others have no known cause. The V and J calls and clone size are taken from that table; D and trimming were inferred from the DNA. This sample gives about 190,000 clones in total; around 67% of them show up just once. The top ten clonotypes cover 3% to 4% of the sample.

Input material: PBMCs. The chain couples TRBV28 to TRBJ1-1; confidence is insufficient to name the D gene. The receptor was isolated from a woman aged 25 to 39 in good health and CMV-seropositive. The DNA is TGTGCCAGCAGTTTATCGGGAATTGGGACTGAAGCTTTCTTT. It translates to CASSLSGIGTEAFF.